One sample yielded the 27 T cell receptor beta chains listed below, sequenced in a study of blood T cell repertoires in COVID-19. Using immunoSEQ multiplex PCR, the repertoire was profiled, and TCRdb retains in-frame clones only, with some absent. The sample holds some 240,000 clones, about 86% seen once. The source material was PBMCs or T cells enriched from blood (not recorded which). The receptors derive from a woman between 40 and 50 years old with acute COVID-19.

The chain links TRBV4-1 to TRBJ2-7, with D unresolved. The CDR3 covers 15 residues. Looked up from germline, CDR1 is MGHRA and CDR2 is YSYEKL. Trimming pared 3 bases from V and 1 base from J, leaving 13 bases between. This CDR3 reads CASSQRSLKSYEQYF. The DNA for the CDR3 is TGCGCCAGCAGCCAGAGGTCTCTAAAGTCCTACGAGCAGTACTTC.

This chain uses TRBV7-2 with TRBJ2-7, with 11 positions matching TRBD2. Germline V lookup: CDR1 SGHTA, CDR2 FQGNSA. The CDR3 totals 17 residues. Unmatched junction bases numbered 10, after V lost 1 base and J lost 5 bases. The CDR3 sequence: CASSLERASGRLHEQYF. The CDR3 bases are TGTGCCAGCAGCTTAGAACGGGCTAGCGGGAGGCTCCACGAGCAGTACTTC.

About this clone: One end of the junction varies from germline; a read error may be responsible. This sequence joins TRBV5-6 and TRBJ1-2; 12 nucleotides agree with TRBD1. Germline CDR1 is SGHDT and CDR2 is YYEEEE. This CDR3 has 15 residues. This CDR3 is CASRLGQGAGTSYTF. CDR3 DNA sequence: TGTGCCAGCAGATTGGGACAGGGGGCCGGAACGAGCTACACCTTC. Full variable domain (rest looked up from reference TRBV5-6 and TRBJ1-2): DAGVTQSPTHLIKTRGQQVTLRCSPKSGHDTVSWYQQALGQGPQFIFQYYEEEERQRGNFPDRFSGHQFPNYSSELNVNALLLGDSALYLCASRLGQGAGTSYTFGSGTRLTVV.

This chain joins TRBV7-9 and TRBJ1-1; 9 positions match TRBD1. Losses at the gene ends were 3 bases for V and 3 bases for J; bases not matched to a gene: 8. The CDR3 runs 16 residues. From germline, CDR1 is SEHNR and CDR2 FQNEAQ (reference sequence). This chain's CDR3 is CASSFYRGRGDTEAFF. DNA for the CDR3: TGTGCCAGCAGCTTTTACAGGGGGCGAGGCGACACTGAAGCTTTCTTT.

In this sample, this clone turned up a few times. This chain uses TRBV4-2 with TRBJ2-7; 11 positions agree with TRBD2. Germline-derived CDR1 and CDR2 are LGHNA and YNFKEQ. This CDR3 spans 16 amino acids. The V segment lost 0 bases and the J segment 7 bases; nucleotides outside the gene matches: 8. CDR3 bases: TGTGCCAGCAGCCAAGATCAGCTAGCGGGAGGTGTTGAGCAGTACTTC. This translates into CASSQDQLAGGVEQYF.

This sequence joins TRBV7-9 and TRBJ2-2; a possible D gene is TRBD2 (6 bases). The CDR3 contains 13 residues. Per germline, CDR1 SEHNR and CDR2 FQNEAQ (reference sequence). The germline V and J ends were trimmed by 6 bases and 4 bases, with 9 bases remaining between them. CDR3 nucleotides: TGTGCCAGCAGGACGGGAGTCACCGGGGAGCTGTTTTTT. It is translated as CASRTGVTGELFF.

The chain employs TRBV6-5 and TRBJ1-1; D unresolved. From germline, CDR1 is MNHEY and CDR2 SVGAGI. Trimming stripped 2 bases from V and 0 bases from J, with 7 bases between. The CDR3 has 14 residues. The CDR3 region is CASSYGNMNTEAFF. CDR3 bases: TGTGCCAGCAGTTACGGTAACATGAACACTGAAGCTTTCTTT.

This rearrangement joins TRBV11-2 to TRBJ2-2; D may be TRBD2 (6 bases). The V end was cut by 6 bases, the J end by 7 bases, with 15 bases between. Germline assignment: CDR1 SGHAT and CDR2 FQNNGV. The CDR3 is 14 residues long. The CDR3: CASRPAGTRGELFF. The CDR3, as DNA: TGTGCCAGCAGACCCGCCGGGACTCGCGGGGAGCTGTTTTTT.

The chain recombines TRBV7-3 with TRBJ2-2, with TRBD1 identical over 8 bases. Germline-derived CDR1 and CDR2 are SGHTA and FQGTGA. After removal of 3 bases from V and 1 base from J, the junction contained 7 bases not matched to a gene. CDR3 length: 17 residues. CDR3 loop: CASSLDRDSLNTGELFF. The DNA of the CDR3 is TGTGCCAGCAGCTTGGACAGGGACTCCTTGAACACCGGGGAGCTGTTTTTT.

This rearrangement joins TRBV19 to TRBJ2-7; D unresolved. CDR1 LNHDA and CDR2 SQIVND come from the germline V gene (reference sequence). Trimming took 5 bases from V and 5 from J, leaving 13 bases between them. There are 13 residues in the CDR3. In DNA, the CDR3 is TGTGCCAGTAGTCCGAAGACACTCCACGAGCAGTACTTC. It specifies CASSPKTLHEQYF. Based on the CDR3 plus reference TRBV19 and TRBJ2-7, the full variable domain is DGGITQSPKYLFRKEGQNVTLSCEQNLNHDAMYWYRQDPGQGLRLIYYSQIVNDFQKGDIAEGYSVSREKKESFPLTVTSAQKNPTAFYLCASSPKTLHEQYFGPGTRLTVT.

The rearrangement links TRBV18 to TRBJ2-3; D is unresolved. The CDR3 spans 13 residues. V gave up 4 bases and J gave up 0 bases, with 5 bases separating them. The germline V gene has CDR1 KGHSH and CDR2 LQKENI. CDR3 coding DNA: TGTGCCAGCTCACAGACTAGCACAGATACGCAGTATTTT. Protein sequence: CASSQTSTDTQYF.

The chain links TRBV11-2 to TRBJ2-7, with 8 bases fitting TRBD1. V dropped 1 base and J dropped 1; count of bases not matched to a gene: 3. The CDR3 extends over 15 amino acids. Germline CDR1 and CDR2: SGHAT and FQNNGV. CDR3 in DNA: TGTGCCAGCAGCTTAGCAGGGGGCTCGTCCTACGAGCAGTACTTC. This gives the protein CASSLAGGSSYEQYF.

This clone was detected only a few times. This chain connects TRBV10-1 to TRBJ2-1, with 10 bases aligning to TRBD1. Trimming at V came to 1 base and at J to 3 bases, leaving 0 bases not matched to a gene. The CDR3 contains 15 residues. Germline CDR1 reads WNHNN; CDR2 reads SYGVQD (reference sequence). The CDR3 nucleotides are TGCGCCAGCAGTGAGTGGACAGGGGGCTACAATGAGCAGTTCTTC. As protein: CASSEWTGGYNEQFF.

This chain joins TRBV5-8 and TRBJ1-1; weak D call: TRBD1 (6 bases). V was pared by 1 base and J by 5 bases, with 15 bases between. The CDR3 runs 15 residues. Germline CDR1 and CDR2: SGHTS and YDEGEE. Here the CDR3 DNA reads TGTGCCAGCAGCTTGCCAGGGGACGGTTTGACTGAAGCTTTCTTT. Translation gives CASSLPGDGLTEAFF.

This sequence joins TRBV6-1 and TRBJ2-2, with 14 bases lining up with TRBD2. Germline CDR1 is MNHNS and CDR2 is SASEGT. CDR3 size: 20 residues. Germline trimming cut 1 base from V and 5 bases from J; bases unmatched to any gene: 12. The DNA for the CDR3 is TGTGCCAGCAGTGAAGTGTGGAGACGACTAGCGGGAGGGAAGACCGGGGAGCTGTTTTTT. The encoded protein is CASSEVWRRLAGGKTGELFF.

The rearrangement links TRBV6-6 to TRBJ2-7, with a possible D match to TRBD1 (6 bases). Trimming left V 4 bases short and J 2 bases short, with 18 bases between. The germline CDR1 and CDR2 sequences are MNHNY and SVGAGI (reference sequence). This CDR3 spans 16 amino acids. The DNA of the CDR3 is TGTGCCAGCAGTTCGCATCCGGGACAATCAACCTACGAGCAGTACTTC. Protein product: CASSSHPGQSTYEQYF.

The genes are TRBV19 and TRBJ2-7, with 8 bases fitting TRBD1. The CDR3 length is 15 residues. V shed 5 bases and J 0 bases; nucleotides not matched to a gene: 6. The germline V gene encodes CDR1 LNHDA and CDR2 SQIVND (reference sequence). The CDR3 protein is CASSSRQGNSYEQYF. The CDR3 coding sequence is TGTGCCAGTAGTTCCCGACAGGGGAACTCCTACGAGCAGTACTTC.

This clone appeared once. The chain carries TRBV27 and TRBJ2-7; D not certain. Germline V gene sequence: CDR1 MNHEY, CDR2 SMNVEV (reference sequence). The CDR3 runs to 14 residues. Between the trimmed V and J ends, which lost 3 bases and 0 bases, there was a span of 9 bases. CDR3 loop: CASSFSRSSYEQYF. The CDR3, as DNA: TGTGCCAGCAGTTTTTCTCGGAGCTCCTACGAGCAGTACTTC.

This chain links TRBV5-8 with TRBJ1-4; weak D call: TRBD1 (6 bases). V was shortened by 4 bases and J by 0 bases, with 16 bases between the two germline ends. CDR3 length equals 17 residues. CDR1 SGHTS and CDR2 YDEGEE come from the germline V gene. CDR3 in amino acids: CASSTGTLVATNEKLFF. The DNA for the CDR3 is TGTGCCAGCAGCACCGGGACATTAGTTGCAACTAATGAAAAACTGTTTTTT. Full variable domain (missing parts from reference TRBV5-8 and TRBJ1-4): EAGVTQSPTHLIKTRGQQATLRCSPISGHTSVYWYQQALGLGLQFLLWYDEGEERNRGNFPPRFSGRQFPNYSSELNVNALELEDSALYLCASSTGTLVATNEKLFFGSGTQLSVL.

The rearrangement uses TRBV7-2 and TRBJ1-1, with 9 bases lining up with TRBD1. The V gene end was trimmed by 2 bases and the J gene end by 4 bases; junction bases not matched to a gene: 5. The CDR3 has 15 amino acids. Germline CDR1 reads SGHTA; CDR2 reads FQGNSA. CDR3 coding DNA: TGTGCCAGCAGCTTAAGGACAGGGGTTACCACTGAAGCTTTCTTT. This translates into CASSLRTGVTTEAFF.

This clone was detected a few times. The genes are TRBV2 and TRBJ2-1, with D perhaps TRBD2 (6 bases). Germline lookup yields CDR1 SNHLY and CDR2 FYNNEI. The CDR3 runs to 15 residues. Deletions cut 4 bases from V and 0 bases from J, with 10 bases between. CDR3 sequence: CASSVAGFSYNEQFF. CDR3 nucleotide sequence: TGTGCCAGCAGTGTCGCGGGATTCTCCTACAATGAGCAGTTCTTC. The full variable domain, rest sourced from reference TRBV2 and TRBJ2-1, is EPEVTQTPSHQVTQMGQEVILRCVPISNHLYFYWYRQILGQKVEFLVSFYNNEISEKSEIFDDQFSVERPDGSNFTLKIRSTKLEDSAMYFCASSVAGFSYNEQFFGPGTRLTVL.

The chain couples TRBV4-2 to TRBJ2-3; 9 nucleotides align to TRBD1. Germline trimming cut 1 base from V and 3 bases from J; bases unmatched to any gene: 14. CDR3 length: 19 residues. Germline V gene data show CDR1 as LGHNA and CDR2 as YNFKEQ. The CDR3 DNA sequence: TGTGCCAGCAGCCAAGGCACTGATATTCTGGGACAGGGTACAGATACGCAGTATTTT. This codes for CASSQGTDILGQGTDTQYF.

This rearrangement joins TRBV7-2 to TRBJ2-7, with D possibly TRBD2 on 6 matching bases. This CDR3 has 12 amino acids. With 5 bases removed from V and 9 bases from J, the gap between germline ends came to 14 bases. CDR1 is SGHTA and CDR2 is FQGNSA in the germline V gene. This CDR3 is CASSGTGLGQYF. CDR3 bases: TGTGCCAGCAGCGGGACTGGTCTAGGGCAGTACTTC. The full variable domain, with the rest looked up from reference TRBV7-2 and TRBJ2-7, is GAGVSQSPSNKVTEKGKDVELRCDPISGHTALYWYRQSLGQGLEFLIYFQGNSAPDKSGLPSDRFSAERTGGSVSTLTIQRTQQEDSAVYLCASSGTGLGQYFGPGTRLTVT.

V and J are TRBV15 and TRBJ2-3; 7 positions agree with TRBD1. The CDR3 loop spans 14 amino acids. V lost 4 bases, J lost 5 bases, and 6 bases stayed unmatched. Germline loops: CDR1 LNHNV, CDR2 YYDKDF (reference sequence). CDR3 region: CATSTGGQKDTQYF. In DNA, the CDR3 is TGTGCCACCAGCACAGGGGGACAGAAAGATACGCAGTATTTT. Full variable domain (outside the CDR3, taken from reference TRBV15 and TRBJ2-3): DAMVIQNPRYQVTQFGKPVTLSCSQTLNHNVMYWYQQKSSQAPKLLFHYYDKDFNNEADTPDNFQSRRPNTSFCFLDIRSPGLGDTAMYLCATSTGGQKDTQYFGPGTRLTVL.

This clone came up a few times. V gene TRBV5-6 combines with J gene TRBJ2-7; TRBD1 might be the D (5 bases). Germline-derived CDR1 and CDR2 are SGHDT and YYEEEE. The CDR3 loop spans 13 amino acids. V was clipped by 0 bases and J by 5 bases, with 9 bases between them. CDR3 sequence reads: CASSLAGRDEQYF. DNA for the CDR3: TGTGCCAGCAGCTTGGCGGGCAGGGACGAGCAGTACTTC.

The V call is TRBV5-5, the J call TRBJ2-7; 9 bases match TRBD2. The trim removed 1 base at V and 0 bases at J, leaving 8 bases unmatched. CDR1 is SGHKS and CDR2 is YYEKEE in the germline V gene (reference sequence). The CDR3 is made up of 17 amino acids. The CDR3 DNA follows: TGTGCCAGCAGCTTGATTTTTAGCGGGAGCACCTCCTACGAGCAGTACTTC. Encoded protein: CASSLIFSGSTSYEQYF.

The V call is TRBV19, the J call TRBJ2-7, with 7 nucleotides matching TRBD2. Germline CDR1 LNHDA, CDR2 SQIVND (reference sequence). Losses at the gene ends were 6 bases for V and 0 bases for J; bases not matched to a gene: 8. The CDR3 totals 15 residues. The CDR3 loop is CASSLAGRSSYEQYF. In DNA form, the CDR3 reads TGTGCCAGTAGCTTAGCGGGTAGGAGCTCCTACGAGCAGTACTTC.